This entry concerns a single T cell receptor beta chain. The data are from a study of cytomegalovirus exposure and HLA in healthy donors. The PCR used 60 Vbeta and 13 Jbeta primers. The table came from immunoSEQ multiplex PCR; TCRdb's copy has only in-frame clones and leaves some out. The data hold about 300,000 clones, with roughly 90% observed a single time. Deletions cut 7 bases from V and 1 base from J, with 10 bases between. The germline gives CDR1 MNHEY, CDR2 SMNVEV (reference sequence). The CDR3 is 13 amino acids. Source material: PBMCs. The TCR comes from a man aged 35-49 years in good health and CMV-seropositive. The rearrangement uses TRBV27 and TRBJ1-1, with D uncertain. In DNA, the CDR3 is TGTGCCAGCACCCCGTGGCCGAACACTGAAGCTTTCTTT. It translates to CASTPWPNTEAFF.